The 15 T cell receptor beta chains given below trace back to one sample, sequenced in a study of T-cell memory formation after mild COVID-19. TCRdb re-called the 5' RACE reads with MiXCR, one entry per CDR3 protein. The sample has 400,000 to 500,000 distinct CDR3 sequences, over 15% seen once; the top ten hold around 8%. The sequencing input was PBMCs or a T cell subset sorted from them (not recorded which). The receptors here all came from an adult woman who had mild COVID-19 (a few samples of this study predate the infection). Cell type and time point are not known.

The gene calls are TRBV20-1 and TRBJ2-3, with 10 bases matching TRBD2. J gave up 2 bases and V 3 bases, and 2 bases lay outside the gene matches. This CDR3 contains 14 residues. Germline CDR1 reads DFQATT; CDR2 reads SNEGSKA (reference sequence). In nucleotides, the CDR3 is TGCAGTGCTAGGCTAGCGGGGGCCACAGATACGCAGTATTTT. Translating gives CSARLAGATDTQYF.

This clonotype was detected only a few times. DNA of the CDR3: TGTGCCAGCAGCGGAGCGACAATTGGCTCCTACGAGCAGTACTTC. It is translated as CASSGATIGSYEQYF. This chain connects TRBV3-1 to TRBJ2-7, with unresolved D. Germline V gene sequence: CDR1 LGHDT, CDR2 YNNKEL (reference sequence). V was cut by 5 bases and J by 0 bases, with 14 bases left in between. This CDR3 region has 15 residues.

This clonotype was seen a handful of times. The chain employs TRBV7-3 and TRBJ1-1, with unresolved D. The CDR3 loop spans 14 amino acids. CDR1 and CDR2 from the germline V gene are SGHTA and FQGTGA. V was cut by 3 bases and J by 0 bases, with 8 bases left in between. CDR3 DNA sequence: TGTGCCAGCAGCTTGGGGTTTATGAACACTGAAGCTTTCTTT. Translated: CASSLGFMNTEAFF. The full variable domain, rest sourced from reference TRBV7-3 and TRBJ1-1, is GAGVSQTPSNKVTEKGKYVELRCDPISGHTALYWYRQSLGQGPEFLIYFQGTGAADDSGLPNDRFFAVRPEGSVSTLKIQRTERGDSAVYLCASSLGFMNTEAFFGQGTRLTVV.

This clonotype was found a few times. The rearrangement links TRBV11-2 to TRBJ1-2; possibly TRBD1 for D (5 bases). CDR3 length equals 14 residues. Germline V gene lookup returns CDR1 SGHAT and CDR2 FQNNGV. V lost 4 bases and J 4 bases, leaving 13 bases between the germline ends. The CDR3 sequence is CASSYLGGIYGYTF. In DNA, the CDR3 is TGTGCCAGCAGCTACCTGGGGGGAATCTATGGCTACACCTTC.

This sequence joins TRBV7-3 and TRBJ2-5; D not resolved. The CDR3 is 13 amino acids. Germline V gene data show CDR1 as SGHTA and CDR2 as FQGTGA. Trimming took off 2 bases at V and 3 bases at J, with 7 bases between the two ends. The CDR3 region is CASSLRVKETQYF. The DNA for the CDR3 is TGTGCCAGCAGCTTACGAGTCAAAGAGACCCAGTACTTC. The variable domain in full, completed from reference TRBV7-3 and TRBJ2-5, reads GAGVSQTPSNKVTEKGKYVELRCDPISGHTALYWYRQSLGQGPEFLIYFQGTGAADDSGLPNDRFFAVRPEGSVSTLKIQRTERGDSAVYLCASSLRVKETQYFGPGTRLLVL.

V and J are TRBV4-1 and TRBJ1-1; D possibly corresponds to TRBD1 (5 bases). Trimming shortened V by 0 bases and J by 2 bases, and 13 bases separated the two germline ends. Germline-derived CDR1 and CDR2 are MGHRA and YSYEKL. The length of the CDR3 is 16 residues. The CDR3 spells CASSQDGGRANTEAFF. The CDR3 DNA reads TGCGCCAGCAGCCAAGATGGGGGACGGGCTAACACTGAAGCTTTCTTT.

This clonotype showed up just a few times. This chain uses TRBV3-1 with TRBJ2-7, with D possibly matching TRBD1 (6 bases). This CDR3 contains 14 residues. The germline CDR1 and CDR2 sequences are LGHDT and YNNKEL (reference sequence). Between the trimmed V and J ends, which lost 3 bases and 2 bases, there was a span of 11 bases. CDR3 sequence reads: CASSHWAGAYEQYF. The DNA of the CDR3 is TGTGCCAGCAGCCATTGGGCAGGGGCCTACGAGCAGTACTTC.

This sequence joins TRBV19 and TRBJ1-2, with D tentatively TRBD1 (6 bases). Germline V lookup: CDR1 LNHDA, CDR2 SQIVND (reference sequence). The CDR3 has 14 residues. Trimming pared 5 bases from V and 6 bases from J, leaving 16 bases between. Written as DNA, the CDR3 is TGTGCCAGTAGTGAAATCCAGGGGTTTCATGGCTACACCTTC. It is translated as CASSEIQGFHGYTF.

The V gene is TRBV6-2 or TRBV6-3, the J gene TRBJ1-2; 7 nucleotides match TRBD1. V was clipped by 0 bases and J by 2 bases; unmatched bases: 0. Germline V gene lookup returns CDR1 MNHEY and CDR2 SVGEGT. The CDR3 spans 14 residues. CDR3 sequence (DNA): TGTGCCAGCAGTTACTCGACAGGGAACTATGGCTACACCTTC. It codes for CASSYSTGNYGYTF.

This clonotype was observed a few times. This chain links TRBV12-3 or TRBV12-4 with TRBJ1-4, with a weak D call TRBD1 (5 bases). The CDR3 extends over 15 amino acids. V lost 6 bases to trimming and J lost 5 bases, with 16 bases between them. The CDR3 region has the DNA TGTGCCAGCAGAGACAACAGGCAGCTGAATGAAAAACTGTTTTTT. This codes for CASRDNRQLNEKLFF.

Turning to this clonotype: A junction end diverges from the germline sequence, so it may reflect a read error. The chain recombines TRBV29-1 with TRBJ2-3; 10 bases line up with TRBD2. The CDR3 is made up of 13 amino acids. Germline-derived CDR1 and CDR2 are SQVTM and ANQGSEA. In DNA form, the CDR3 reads TGCAGCGTTGAAGTCCCTCGGACTAGCGGAAGGAGTTTT. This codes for CSVEVPRTSGRSF.

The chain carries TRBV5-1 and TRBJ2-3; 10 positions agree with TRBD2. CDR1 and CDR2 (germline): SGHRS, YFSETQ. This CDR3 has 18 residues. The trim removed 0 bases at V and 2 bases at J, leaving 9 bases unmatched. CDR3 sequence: CASSLGLAGVTFTDTQYF. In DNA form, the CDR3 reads TGCGCCAGCAGCTTGGGGCTAGCGGGGGTCACCTTCACAGATACGCAGTATTTT.

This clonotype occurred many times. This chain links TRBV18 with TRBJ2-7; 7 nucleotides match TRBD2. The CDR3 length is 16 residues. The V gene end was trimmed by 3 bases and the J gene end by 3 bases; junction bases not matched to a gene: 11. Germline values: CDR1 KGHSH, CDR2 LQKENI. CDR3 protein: CASSPTTTSRYYEQYF. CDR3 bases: TGTGCCAGCTCACCCACGACGACTAGCAGATACTACGAGCAGTACTTC.

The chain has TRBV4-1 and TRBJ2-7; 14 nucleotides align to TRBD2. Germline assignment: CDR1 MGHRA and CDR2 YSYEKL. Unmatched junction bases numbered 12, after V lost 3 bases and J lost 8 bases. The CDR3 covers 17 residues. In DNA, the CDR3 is TGCGCCAGCAGCCAGGCCGGACTAGCGGGGGGCCGGCAGCAGCAGTACTTC. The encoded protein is CASSQAGLAGGRQQQYF.

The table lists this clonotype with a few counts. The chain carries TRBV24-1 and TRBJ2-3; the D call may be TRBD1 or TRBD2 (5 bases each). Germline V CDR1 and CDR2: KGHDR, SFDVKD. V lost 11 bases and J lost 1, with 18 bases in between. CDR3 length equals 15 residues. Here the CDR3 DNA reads TGTGCCATCTCGAGGGGACGGACGGGCACAGATACGCAGTATTTT. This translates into CAISRGRTGTDTQYF.